These 19 T cell receptor beta chains were sequenced from one sample in a study of blood T cells in healthy people across ages. With a J-beta primer mix and a sample-barcoded 5' primer, a second PCR ran about 7 to 12 cycles. A single record per CDR3 protein comes from TCRdb applying MiXCR to the 5' RACE reads. The table has roughly 500,000 distinct CDR3 sequences, more than 20% seen once. These sequences were also reported in another study, on T cells of mothers and their children.

The sample consisted of blood. The receptor set was obtained from a boy aged 5-17 years in good health.

This clonotype was observed a few times. This rearrangement joins TRBV7-9 to TRBJ2-5, with a possible D match to TRBD2 (5 bases). Matching the DNA end better, TRBJ2-1 makes the J call doubtful. The germline CDR1 and CDR2 sequences are SEHNR and FQNEAQ (reference sequence). The length of the CDR3 is 16 residues. DNA of the CDR3: TGTGCCAGCAGCTCCCCCGGGGATAGAACCTACAATGAGCAGTTCTTC. This sequence encodes CASSSPGDRTYNEQFF.

This chain joins TRBV5-1 and TRBJ2-7; the D call may be TRBD1 or TRBD2 (6 bases each). V dropped 0 bases and J dropped 13 bases, with 17 bases sitting between them. The CDR3 runs 13 residues. Germline CDR1 is SGHRS and CDR2 is YFSETQ. CDR3 DNA sequence: TGCGCCAGCAGCTTGGCCATGGGGGGCGAGAGTTACTTC. As protein: CASSLAMGGESYF. The complete variable domain, with remaining parts taken from reference TRBV5-1 and TRBJ2-7, reads KAGVTQTPRYLIKTRGQQVTLSCSPISGHRSVSWYQQTPGQGLQFLFEYFSETQRNKGNFPGRFSGRQFSNSRSEMNVSTLELGDSALYLCASSLAMGGESYFGPGTRLTVT.

This CDR3 is CASSLRADNSPLHF. CDR3 nucleotides: TGTGCCAGCAGTTTAAGGGCGGATAATTCACCCCTCCACTTT. The chain employs TRBV27 and TRBJ1-6; D unclear. Germline assignment: CDR1 MNHEY and CDR2 SMNVEV (reference sequence). The CDR3 length is 14 residues. Trimming removed 2 bases from V and 5 bases from J, with 7 bases in between.

A few counts support this clonotype. This rearrangement joins TRBV27 to TRBJ1-5, with D unresolved. Trimming took off 5 bases at V and 0 bases at J, with 11 bases between the two ends. Germline lookup yields CDR1 MNHEY and CDR2 SMNVEV (reference sequence). The CDR3 runs 15 residues. The CDR3 DNA reads TGTGCCAGCAGTCCCGAGACACCTAGCAATCAGCCCCAGCATTTT. Translating it yields CASSPETPSNQPQHF.

This clonotype was found many times. The J gene is TRBJ1-1, the V gene TRBV6-6, with D maybe TRBD1 (5 bases). With 3 bases removed from V and 2 bases from J, the gap between germline ends came to 10 bases. Germline values: CDR1 MNHNY, CDR2 SVGAGI (reference sequence). There are 14 residues in the CDR3. The CDR3 here is CASSYQGTNTEAFF. DNA for the CDR3: TGTGCCAGCAGTTATCAGGGCACCAACACTGAAGCTTTCTTT.

About this clonotype: A read error may account for a junction end that differs from germline. The V and J genes are TRBV10-3 and TRBJ2-7; D remains ambiguous. The CDR3 length is 11 residues. Per germline, CDR1 ENHRY and CDR2 SYGVKD. CDR3 loop: CAISESLEQYF. DNA for the CDR3: TGTGCCATCAGCGAGTCCCTCGAGCAGTACTTC.

A few counts support this clonotype. J is TRBJ2-3 and V is TRBV5-1, with D possibly being TRBD2 (6 bases). CDR3 length equals 15 residues. The V end lost 5 bases, the J end lost 0 bases, and 13 bases lay between the germline ends. Germline V gene sequence: CDR1 SGHRS, CDR2 YFSETQ. The CDR3 DNA sequence: TGCGCCAGCAGTGAGCGGGTGACTAGCACAGATACGCAGTATTTT. Amino acid sequence: CASSERVTSTDTQYF.

This clonotype was counted a few times. This sequence joins TRBV30 and TRBJ2-2, with D uncertain. Per the germline V gene, CDR1 is GTSNPN and CDR2 is SVGIG (reference sequence). This CDR3 has 11 residues. Trimming took 3 bases from V and 6 from J, leaving 5 bases between them. In DNA, the CDR3 is TGTGCCTGGAGCCGGGCCGGGGAGCTGTTTTTT. It yields the protein CAWSRAGELFF.

Ten or more counts support this clonotype. The chain recombines TRBV25-1 with TRBJ1-4; TRBD1 matches at 7 bases. Per the germline V gene, CDR1 is MGHDK and CDR2 is SYGVNS. The CDR3 loop spans 21 amino acids. V gave up 4 bases and J gave up 0 bases; unmatched junction bases: 20. The CDR3 protein is CASSAYPRGGGPKSTNEKLFF. The CDR3 coding sequence is TGTGCCAGCAGTGCTTACCCACGCGGAGGGGGCCCCAAATCAACTAATGAAAAACTGTTTTTT.

As DNA, the CDR3 is TGCAGCGTTGACCCCCAGGGGGCAGGCGAGCAGTACTTC. As protein: CSVDPQGAGEQYF. The J gene is TRBJ2-5, the V gene TRBV29-1, with 8 bases aligning to TRBD1. The DNA end favors TRBJ2-7, so the J call may be wrong. CDR1 SQVTM and CDR2 ANQGSEA come from the germline V gene. The CDR3 spans 13 residues.

This clonotype was counted a few times. This sequence joins TRBV13 and TRBJ2-7, with D perhaps TRBD1 (7 bases). Germline-derived CDR1 and CDR2 are PRHDT and FYEKMQ (reference sequence). V was trimmed by 6 bases and J by 7 bases, leaving 28 bases between them. The CDR3 is 17 residues long. The CDR3 spells CASSKKPPTGRSGEQYF. The CDR3 DNA reads as TGTGCCAGCAGTAAAAAGCCTCCGACAGGGAGGTCGGGAGAGCAGTACTTC.

This clonotype was recorded only once. This sequence joins TRBV20-1 and TRBJ2-2; 8 bases fit TRBD2. The CDR3 runs to 16 residues. V trimming: 0 bases; J trimming: 0 bases; junction bases outside the gene matches: 3. Germline CDR1 reads DFQATT; CDR2 reads SNEGSKA (reference sequence). CDR3 residues: CSARDDSGTNTGELFF. For the CDR3, the DNA is TGCAGTGCTAGAGATGATAGCGGGACGAACACCGGGGAGCTGTTTTTT.

In this sample, this clonotype turned up a few times. The chain links TRBV15 to TRBJ2-5; 9 bases fit TRBD1. The CDR3 consists of 17 residues. Germline V gene data show CDR1 as LNHNV and CDR2 as YYDKDF (reference sequence). Germline trimming cut 5 bases from V and 2 bases from J; bases unmatched to any gene: 12. CDR3 DNA sequence: TGTGCCACCAGCTCTAGACCGGGGACAGGGAATCAAGAGACCCAGTACTTC. The encoded protein is CATSSRPGTGNQETQYF.

In its sample, this clonotype was seen a few times. This sequence joins TRBV5-1 and TRBJ1-2, with TRBD1 matching 9 bases. The V gene's germline CDR1 is SGHRS and CDR2 YFSETQ. V lost 0 bases, J lost 6 bases, and 6 bases stayed unmatched. The CDR3 runs to 15 residues. The CDR3 region has the DNA TGCGCCAGCAGCTTGGGACGCGACAGGGGGGATGGCTACACCTTC. As protein: CASSLGRDRGDGYTF.

This rearrangement joins TRBV7-8 to TRBJ2-3, with 15 bases matching TRBD2. In germline, CDR1 is SGHVS, CDR2 FQNEAQ. The J segment lost 6 bases and the V segment lost 2 bases, leaving 15 bases of the junction unmatched. The CDR3 spans 20 residues. CDR3 residues: CASSLSTMVRGLAGGDTQYF. CDR3 nucleotides: TGTGCCAGCAGCTTATCGACGATGGTCCGTGGACTAGCGGGAGGGGATACGCAGTATTTT.

The V gene is TRBV5-1, the J gene TRBJ1-6; no reliable D call. CDR1 is SGHRS, CDR2 YFSETQ, per germline. V was cut by 0 bases and J by 6 bases, with 10 bases left in between. There are 15 residues in the CDR3. In DNA form, the CDR3 reads TGCGCCAGCAGCTTGGTAGGATCCCGTAATTCACCCCTCCACTTT. Its protein is CASSLVGSRNSPLHF.

This clonotype was detected only a few times. J is TRBJ1-4 and V is TRBV28; perhaps TRBD1 as D (5 bases). Between the trimmed V and J ends, which lost 6 bases and 8 bases, there was a span of 25 bases. This CDR3 comprises 17 residues. Germline V gene lookup returns CDR1 MDHEN and CDR2 SYDVKM. The CDR3 loop is CASSNRLRAATKEKLFF. As DNA, the CDR3 is TGTGCCAGCAGCAACAGGCTTCGGGCGGCAACCAAAGAAAAACTGTTTTTT.

In this sample, this clonotype turned up a few times. The V gene is TRBV25-1, the J gene TRBJ2-7; D might be TRBD2 (5 bases). The CDR3 runs to 16 residues. Trimming stripped 3 bases from V and 3 bases from J, with 18 bases between. Germline assignment: CDR1 MGHDK and CDR2 SYGVNS. Here the CDR3 DNA reads TGTGCCAGCAGTGACGTCCCGTCCCGGGGAAACTACGAGCAGTACTTC. This sequence encodes CASSDVPSRGNYEQYF.

This clonotype was seen more than once but under ten times. A read error may account for a junction end that differs from germline. The gene calls are TRBV7-9 and TRBJ2-7; TRBD1 aligns across 7 bases. This CDR3 has 12 amino acids. The germline CDR1 and CDR2 sequences are SEHNR and FQNEAQ (reference sequence). This CDR3 is CVSSNDREKQYF. The CDR3 nucleotides are TGTGTCAGCAGCAACGACAGGGAAAAGCAGTACTTC.